The 27 T cell receptor beta chains below all came from one sample that was sequenced in a study of graft-versus-host responses after intestinal transplantation. Their recognized antigens are unknown. Assay used: immunoSEQ multiplex PCR; TCRdb lists only in-frame clones, some missing. This repertoire shows about 90,000 clones, about 85% found once; its top ten account for about 0.27%. The specimen comprised unstimulated CD4+ T cells sorted from spleen or lymph node cells, sampled before transplant. The receptors originated from a human donor who was the organ donor for an intestinal transplant.

The V gene is TRBV19, the J gene TRBJ2-3, with a tentative D call TRBD1 (5 bases). The germline V gene has CDR1 LNHDA and CDR2 SQIVND (reference sequence). V shed 8 bases and J shed 2 bases, with 11 bases lying between them. This CDR3 comprises 13 residues. In DNA, the CDR3 is TGTGCCAGTCTGGGGCTTTACACAGATACGCAGTATTTT. This codes for CASLGLYTDTQYF.

The V call is TRBV19, the J call TRBJ1-5, with 7 bases that match TRBD1. Germline V gene sequence: CDR1 LNHDA, CDR2 SQIVND (reference sequence). The V gene end was trimmed by 5 bases and the J gene end by 2 bases; junction bases not matched to a gene: 9. This CDR3 region has 16 residues. The CDR3 bases are TGTGCCAGTAGTGAAACCAACAGGGGTGGCAATCAGCCCCAGCATTTT. Its protein is CASSETNRGGNQPQHF.

The chain joins TRBV12-5 to TRBJ2-7, with D possibly being TRBD1 (6 bases). From germline, CDR1 is LGHNT and CDR2 FRNRAP. V was pared by 9 bases and J by 0 bases, with 9 bases between. CDR3 size: 12 residues. CDR3 nucleotide sequence: TGTGCTAGCCGGGACAACTCCTACGAGCAGTACTTC. The encoded protein is CASRDNSYEQYF. Complete variable domain (other parts from reference TRBV12-5 and TRBJ2-7): DARVTQTPRHKVTEMGQEVTMRCQPILGHNTVFWYRQTMMQGLELLAYFRNRAPLDDSGMPKDRFSAEMPDATLATLKIQPSEPRDSAVYFCASRDNSYEQYFGPGTRLTVT.

This clone has just a few counts. The chain has TRBV29-1 and TRBJ2-5; TRBD1 might be the D (6 bases). The CDR3 covers 12 residues. The germline CDR1 and CDR2 sequences are SQVTM and ANQGSEA. The germline V and J ends were trimmed by 5 bases and 5 bases, with 12 bases remaining between them. CDR3 sequence reads: CSVLRGEETQYF. In DNA, the CDR3 is TGCAGCGTTCTCAGGGGTGAGGAGACCCAGTACTTC.

The V gene is TRBV11-3, the J gene TRBJ1-1; the match to TRBD1 covers 7 bases. The CDR3 covers 15 residues. CDR1 SGHNT and CDR2 YENEEA come from the germline V gene. The J segment lost 1 base and the V segment lost 2 bases, leaving 4 bases of the junction unmatched. For the CDR3, the DNA is TGTGCCAGCAGCTTATGGGGGACAGAGAACACTGAAGCTTTCTTT. It translates to CASSLWGTENTEAFF.

The chain links TRBV11-2 to TRBJ1-2; D is possibly TRBD1 (5 bases). The CDR3 runs 14 residues. Germline V CDR1 and CDR2: SGHAT, FQNNGV. Trimming pared 5 bases from V and 3 bases from J, leaving 13 bases between. In DNA form, the CDR3 reads TGTGCCAGCAGCCGCGACAGAATCTACTATGGCTACACCTTC. This codes for CASSRDRIYYGYTF.

The rearrangement joins TRBV15 to TRBJ2-3; 7 nucleotides align to TRBD1. After removal of 3 bases from V and 6 bases from J, the junction contained 9 bases not matched to a gene. CDR1 and CDR2 from the germline V gene are LNHNV and YYDKDF (reference sequence). This CDR3 has 15 amino acids. The CDR3 coding sequence is TGTGCCACCAGCAGTCCGCCCGGGACAGCGGATACGCAGTATTTT. Residues: CATSSPPGTADTQYF.

The chain is built from TRBV19 and TRBJ2-2; 7 bases are a match to TRBD2. Germline assignment: CDR1 LNHDA and CDR2 SQIVND (reference sequence). CDR3 length: 15 residues. Trimming cost V 1 base and J 6 bases; bases outside gene matches: 5. CDR3 sequence reads: CASSIGVGRAGELFF. In nucleotides, the CDR3 is TGTGCCAGTAGTATAGGCGTGGGGAGGGCCGGGGAGCTGTTTTTT.

The chain links TRBV5-5 to TRBJ1-1, with TRBD1 as a possible D gene (6 bases). V lost 4 bases and J lost 8, with 27 bases in between. CDR1 and CDR2 (germline): SGHKS, YYEKEE (reference sequence). The CDR3 is 17 amino acids. CDR3 DNA sequence: TGTGCCAGCAGCCCCACGGCAGGGGCCACTCCGAGGCGGGAAGCTTTCTTT. It yields the protein CASSPTAGATPRREAFF.

The chain employs TRBV7-2 and TRBJ2-7, with D possibly matching TRBD1 (6 bases). Per the germline V gene, CDR1 is SGHTA and CDR2 is FQGNSA. Trimming removed 4 bases from V and 4 bases from J, with 14 bases in between. This CDR3 has 14 amino acids. In DNA form, the CDR3 reads TGTGCCAGCAGCTCCCCGGACAGACCTTACGAGCAGTACTTC. Protein product: CASSSPDRPYEQYF. Full variable domain (rest looked up from reference TRBV7-2 and TRBJ2-7): GAGVSQSPSNKVTEKGKDVELRCDPISGHTALYWYRQSLGQGLEFLIYFQGNSAPDKSGLPSDRFSAERTGGSVSTLTIQRTQQEDSAVYLCASSSPDRPYEQYFGPGTRLTVT.

This clone has just one count. CDR3 residues: CARSDRGRWAPFNEQFF. The CDR3 DNA reads TGTGCCAGAAGCGACAGGGGGAGGTGGGCCCCCTTCAATGAGCAGTTCTTC. The rearrangement uses TRBV5-3 and TRBJ2-1; the match to TRBD1 covers 9 bases. TRBV5-3 is recorded as an ORF, its role being uncertain. CDR3 length: 17 residues. Trimming at V came to 4 bases and at J to 6 bases, leaving 14 bases not matched to a gene.

The chain links TRBV19 to TRBJ1-3; possible D gene TRBD1, 6 bases. Germline CDR1 and CDR2: LNHDA and SQIVND (reference sequence). The CDR3 has 16 amino acids. Trimming left V 5 bases short and J 0 bases short, with 14 bases between. CDR3 region: CASSPGVTFSGNTIYF. CDR3 bases: TGTGCCAGTAGTCCAGGGGTTACCTTCTCTGGAAACACCATATATTTT.

The chain is built from TRBV18 and TRBJ1-1; a weak D match, TRBD1 (6 bases). This CDR3 comprises 14 residues. Trimming removed 5 bases at V and 2 bases at J, with 12 bases between. The germline V gene encodes CDR1 KGHSH and CDR2 LQKENI. CDR3: CASSADRYNTEAFF. The CDR3, as DNA: TGTGCCAGCTCAGCAGACAGGTACAACACTGAAGCTTTCTTT.

The rearrangement uses TRBV5-1 and TRBJ2-5, with 12 bases aligning to TRBD2. The CDR3 contains 16 residues. Germline CDR1 SGHRS, CDR2 YFSETQ. V was clipped by 3 bases and J by 3 bases; unmatched bases: 6. Here the CDR3 DNA reads TGCGCCAGCAGCTCGCCAAGACTAGCGGGAGAAGAGACCCAGTACTTC. This translates into CASSSPRLAGEETQYF.

J is TRBJ2-2 and V is TRBV7-3; tentatively, D is TRBD2 (6 bases). V was pared by 5 bases and J by 8 bases, with 21 bases between. CDR3 length: 16 residues. Germline V gives CDR1 SGHTA, CDR2 FQGTGA. The CDR3 loop is CASSPRPGAVSGELFF. The CDR3 DNA sequence: TGTGCCAGCAGCCCTCGTCCGGGAGCCGTGTCTGGGGAGCTGTTTTTT.

A single count supports this clone. The chain joins TRBV28 to TRBJ1-1; D uncertain. From germline, CDR1 is MDHEN and CDR2 SYDVKM. V lost 5 bases and J 1 base, leaving 11 bases between the germline ends. The CDR3 runs to 14 residues. CDR3 DNA sequence: TGTGCCAGCAGTATTACTCTGAAGAACACTGAAGCTTTCTTT. Translation: CASSITLKNTEAFF.

This chain uses TRBV5-8 with TRBJ2-7; 9 nucleotides match TRBD1. CDR1 is SGHTS and CDR2 is YDEGEE in the germline V gene. With 1 base clipped from V and 4 bases from J, the junction kept 6 bases outside the gene matches. This CDR3 region has 15 residues. CDR3 sequence (DNA): TGTGCCAGCAGCTTGCTCCCGGGACAGGGTTACGAGCAGTACTTC. As protein: CASSLLPGQGYEQYF.

This clone was detected only once. This chain links TRBV14 with TRBJ2-1, with TRBD2 matching 7 bases. Trimming cost V 6 bases and J 9 bases; bases outside gene matches: 17. The CDR3 is 16 amino acids. Germline V CDR1 and CDR2: SGHDN, FVKESK. CDR3 amino acids: CASSLLPGLFPSEQFF. In DNA form, the CDR3 reads TGTGCCAGCAGTCTACTACCGGGACTATTTCCATCTGAGCAGTTCTTC.

This clone was seen just once. The V and J genes are TRBV7-9 and TRBJ2-7; D gene uncertain. V dropped 5 bases and J dropped 3 bases, with 14 bases sitting between them. Germline V gives CDR1 SEHNR, CDR2 FQNEAQ (reference sequence). The CDR3 covers 14 residues. The CDR3 nucleotides read TGTGCCAGCAGCCGCCAGAGGCCCTTCTACGAGCAGTACTTC. The encoded protein is CASSRQRPFYEQYF. Complete variable domain (other parts from reference TRBV7-9 and TRBJ2-7): DTGVSQNPRHKITKRGQNVTFRCDPISEHNRLYWYRQTLGQGPEFLTYFQNEAQLEKSRLLSDRFSAERPKGSFSTLEIQRTEQGDSAMYLCASSRQRPFYEQYFGPGTRLTVT.

This rearrangement joins TRBV28 to TRBJ2-4, with TRBD1 matching 7 bases. CDR3 size: 15 residues. Per germline, CDR1 MDHEN and CDR2 SYDVKM. V trimming: 1 base; J trimming: 2 bases; junction bases outside the gene matches: 2. CDR3 sequence: CASSLSGGTKNIQYF. CDR3 DNA sequence: TGTGCCAGCAGTTTATCAGGGGGTACCAAAAACATTCAGTACTTC.

The rearrangement uses TRBV5-1 and TRBJ2-2, with a possible D match to TRBD2 (6 bases). Germline V CDR1 and CDR2: SGHRS, YFSETQ. V lost 3 bases, J lost 4 bases, and 13 bases lay in between. CDR3 length: 15 amino acids. CDR3 residues: CASSSVGLSTGELFF. Written as DNA, the CDR3 is TGCGCCAGCAGCTCCGTGGGACTCAGCACCGGGGAGCTGTTTTTT. Variable domain in full (rest from reference TRBV5-1 and TRBJ2-2): KAGVTQTPRYLIKTRGQQVTLSCSPISGHRSVSWYQQTPGQGLQFLFEYFSETQRNKGNFPGRFSGRQFSNSRSEMNVSTLELGDSALYLCASSSVGLSTGELFFGEGSRLTVL.

J is TRBJ2-2 and V is TRBV28; D perhaps matches TRBD1 (5 bases). The CDR3 extends over 15 amino acids. Trimming cost V 3 bases and J 2 bases, with 10 bases left between them. In germline, CDR1 is MDHEN, CDR2 SYDVKM. In DNA, the CDR3 is TGTGCCAGCAGTTTGGGGCAGCCCAACACCGGGGAGCTGTTTTTT. Protein sequence: CASSLGQPNTGELFF.

The rearrangement uses TRBV6-1 and TRBJ1-2, with TRBD1 as a possible D gene (5 bases). Germline V lookup: CDR1 MNHNS, CDR2 SASEGT. The length of the CDR3 is 12 residues. Trimming stripped 6 bases from V and 5 bases from J, with 10 bases between. This CDR3 reads CASSNGAYGYTF. DNA for the CDR3: TGTGCCAGCAGCAATGGGGCGTATGGCTACACCTTC.

V and J are TRBV28 and TRBJ1-4; tentative D call: TRBD1 (6 bases). Germline V gene data show CDR1 as MDHEN and CDR2 as SYDVKM. Trimming stripped 6 bases from V and 7 bases from J, with 15 bases between. The CDR3 contains 14 residues. CDR3: CASRTGIIGEKLFF. The CDR3 nucleotides are TGTGCCAGCAGAACAGGGATAATAGGTGAAAAACTGTTTTTT.

V gene TRBV4-1 combines with J gene TRBJ2-7, with 8 bases identical to TRBD1. V dropped 4 bases and J dropped 4; count of bases not matched to a gene: 12. The length of the CDR3 is 16 residues. CDR1 and CDR2 (germline): MGHRA, YSYEKL. This chain's CDR3 is CASSRSSGTGGYEQYF. CDR3 bases: TGCGCCAGCAGCCGGTCGTCCGGGACAGGCGGGTACGAGCAGTACTTC.

This clone was observed a few times. The V call is TRBV29-1, the J call TRBJ1-2; D is unresolved. This CDR3 is 10 amino acids long. The V and J ends lost 4 bases and 5 bases respectively, with 5 bases between them. Per the germline V gene, CDR1 is SQVTM and CDR2 is ANQGSEA. CDR3 sequence reads: CSVGEYGYTF. The CDR3 DNA reads as TGCAGCGTTGGCGAGTATGGCTACACCTTC.

The gene calls are TRBV28 and TRBJ1-4; TRBD1 matches at 12 bases. CDR1 and CDR2 from the germline V gene are MDHEN and SYDVKM. This CDR3 has 14 residues. V gave up 5 bases and J gave up 11 bases; unmatched junction bases: 6. The CDR3 nucleotides are TGTGCCAGCAGTCGGGACAGGGGGCGATGGAAACTGTTTTTT. It translates to CASSRDRGRWKLFF.